The 19 T cell receptor beta chains below come from one sample, sequenced in a study of blood T cell repertoires in COVID-19. Some clones are missing from TCRdb's copy, which holds only in-frame ones; the method was immunoSEQ multiplex PCR. The profile shows roughly 430,000 clones, approximately 85% of them singletons. The specimen was PBMCs or T cells enriched from blood (not recorded which). Receptors were obtained from a woman aged 40 to 50 with acute COVID-19.

The chain is built from TRBV21-1 and TRBJ1-4; whether TRBD1, the table's D call, matches the DNA was not checked. TRBV21-1 is a recognized pseudogene. This CDR3 is built from 15 residues. CDR3 nucleotides: TGTGCCAGCAGCAAGCGCTGGGACATCGGGGAAAAACTGTTTTTT. Translated: CASSKRWDIGEKLFF.

The chain has TRBV10-3 and TRBJ1-2; D not resolved. There are 17 residues in the CDR3. Germline CDR1 ENHRY, CDR2 SYGVKD. Trimming removed 0 bases at V and 5 bases at J, with 19 bases between. In DNA form, the CDR3 reads TGTGCCATCAGTGAGTCGAGACGCGCCGACACTTCATATGGCTACACCTTC. It yields the protein CAISESRRADTSYGYTF.

This chain links TRBV2 with TRBJ1-1; the D is unclear. Germline loops: CDR1 SNHLY, CDR2 FYNNEI. The CDR3 contains 12 residues. V was cut by 8 bases and J by 7 bases, with 14 bases left in between. The CDR3 DNA reads TGTGCCAGCTGGTCAGGAGAGGGTGAAGCTTTCTTT. Encoded protein: CASWSGEGEAFF.

The chain joins TRBV6-5 to TRBJ1-2; TRBD1 is a possible D gene (6 bases). Trimming removed 6 bases at V and 6 bases at J, with 20 bases between. CDR1 and CDR2 from the germline V gene are MNHEY and SVGAGI. CDR3 size: 15 residues. Written as DNA, the CDR3 is TGTGCCAGCAGCCACCCTAAGGGGGGGTATCATGGCTACACCTTC. It codes for CASSHPKGGYHGYTF.

The genes are TRBV11-2 and TRBJ1-2; possible D gene TRBD1, 5 bases. CDR1 is SGHAT and CDR2 is FQNNGV in the germline V gene. The CDR3 sequence is 15 residues long. Between the trimmed V and J ends, which lost 0 bases and 6 bases, there was a span of 14 bases. DNA of the CDR3: TGTGCCAGCAGCTTAGATTGGAACAGGAGGGATGGCTACACCTTC. Translating it yields CASSLDWNRRDGYTF.

This clone has a handful of counts. Other DNA sequences in the sample encode the same CDR3. The J gene is TRBJ1-1, the V gene TRBV5-1; 9 nucleotides agree with TRBD1. Germline loops: CDR1 SGHRS, CDR2 YFSETQ. The trim removed 0 bases at V and 5 bases at J, leaving 2 bases unmatched. The CDR3 is 14 amino acids. The CDR3 region has the DNA TGCGCCAGCAGCTTGGACAGGGGGCGGACTGAAGCTTTCTTT. Protein: CASSLDRGRTEAFF.

This rearrangement joins TRBV6-5 to TRBJ1-2; D is undetermined. The CDR3 contains 13 residues. The germline V and J ends were trimmed by 6 bases and 8 bases, with 16 bases remaining between them. The V gene's germline CDR1 is MNHEY and CDR2 SVGAGI. In DNA, the CDR3 is TGTGCCAGCAGGGGTTGGGAGGGCCGAGGCTACACCTTC. This translates into CASRGWEGRGYTF.

The rearrangement uses TRBV5-1 and TRBJ1-1; 8 bases are a match to TRBD1. Unmatched junction bases numbered 4, after V lost 0 bases and J lost 6 bases. The CDR3 totals 14 residues. Germline V gives CDR1 SGHRS, CDR2 YFSETQ. The CDR3 sequence: CASSLGQGAAEAFF. DNA for the CDR3: TGCGCCAGCAGCTTGGGGCAGGGGGCCGCTGAAGCTTTCTTT.

The gene calls are TRBV30 and TRBJ1-6, with no clear D. Germline-derived CDR1 and CDR2 are GTSNPN and SVGIG (reference sequence). There are 14 residues in the CDR3. The V gene lost 0 bases and the J gene lost 7 bases, with 10 bases spanning the gap. This CDR3 reads CAWSVGSWNSPLHF. For the CDR3, the DNA is TGTGCCTGGAGTGTTGGCAGTTGGAATTCACCCCTCCACTTT.

The genes are TRBV7-9 and TRBJ2-7; no reliable D call. Per the germline V gene, CDR1 is SEHNR and CDR2 is FQNEAQ (reference sequence). CDR3 length equals 14 residues. Trimming cost V 1 base and J 6 bases, with 13 bases left between them. The CDR3 nucleotides read TGTGCCAGCAGCTTAGAAGCCTTCTATTCCGAGCAGTACTTC. Protein: CASSLEAFYSEQYF.

This clone was seen more than once but under ten times. This sequence joins TRBV14 and TRBJ1-3, with D perhaps TRBD1 (5 bases). In germline, CDR1 is SGHDN, CDR2 FVKESK. The length of the CDR3 is 15 residues. Trimming shortened V by 2 bases and J by 8 bases, and 16 bases separated the two germline ends. CDR3 in DNA: TGTGCCAGCAGCCAATCTCCAGGGATTGGGGACACCATATATTTT. It is translated as CASSQSPGIGDTIYF.

The rearrangement links TRBV30 to TRBJ2-2; D gene unclear. The CDR3 spans 11 residues. Trimming took off 5 bases at V and 4 bases at J, with 5 bases between the two ends. Germline V lookup: CDR1 GTSNPN, CDR2 SVGIG (reference sequence). DNA of the CDR3: TGTGCCTGGGAGGTCACCGGGGAGCTGTTTTTT. This translates into CAWEVTGELFF.

V usage is TRBV7-9 and J usage is TRBJ2-5, with D possibly matching TRBD2 (7 bases). CDR1 and CDR2 (germline): SEHNR, FQNEAQ (reference sequence). The V and J ends lost 4 bases and 4 bases respectively, with 16 bases between them. The CDR3 is 15 amino acids. The CDR3 here is CASSSTLGGAETQYF. The CDR3 DNA sequence: TGTGCCAGCAGCTCGACCCTGGGGGGGGCAGAGACCCAGTACTTC.

For this clone: The sample carries other DNA sequences with the same CDR3. V gene TRBV19 combines with J gene TRBJ2-7; possibly TRBD2 for D (5 bases). This CDR3 has 14 amino acids. Germline CDR1 LNHDA, CDR2 SQIVND (reference sequence). Trimming pared 5 bases from V and 3 bases from J, leaving 14 bases between. CDR3 sequence reads: CASSVRQGGYEQYF. The CDR3, as DNA: TGTGCCAGTAGTGTCAGACAAGGAGGCTACGAGCAGTACTTC.

The rearrangement links TRBV3-1 (or the pseudogene TRBV3-2) to TRBJ1-5; the D is unclear. V was clipped by 1 base and J by 6 bases, with 7 bases between them. The germline gives CDR1 LGHDT, CDR2 YNNKEL (reference sequence). The CDR3 length is 13 residues. The CDR3 region has the DNA TGTGCCAGCAGCCAAGTCCCTTCTCAGCCCCAGCATTTT. Its translation is CASSQVPSQPQHF.

V is TRBV7-9 and J is TRBJ1-1; 7 bases line up with TRBD1. Trimming cost V 5 bases and J 1 base; bases outside gene matches: 7. The CDR3 loop spans 15 amino acids. Germline CDR1 SEHNR, CDR2 FQNEAQ (reference sequence). The CDR3 bases are TGTGCCAGCAGCCCCTCCGGGACAGCGAACACTGAAGCTTTCTTT. It is translated as CASSPSGTANTEAFF.

J is TRBJ1-6 and V is TRBV27; a weak D match, TRBD1 (5 bases). Germline V gene lookup returns CDR1 MNHEY and CDR2 SMNVEV (reference sequence). The V and J ends lost 0 bases and 7 bases respectively, with 10 bases between them. This CDR3 is built from 15 residues. The CDR3 sequence: CASSLSAGWNSPLHF. The CDR3 DNA follows: TGTGCCAGCAGTTTATCTGCAGGGTGGAATTCACCCCTCCACTTT.

The rearrangement links TRBV19 to TRBJ1-4; maybe TRBD1 (5 bases). Trimming stripped 5 bases from V and 0 bases from J, with 7 bases between. The germline V gene has CDR1 LNHDA and CDR2 SQIVND (reference sequence). The CDR3 loop spans 14 amino acids. This chain's CDR3 is CASSARATNEKLFF. In DNA, the CDR3 is TGTGCCAGTAGTGCCAGGGCAACTAATGAAAAACTGTTTTTT.

This chain uses TRBV3-1 (or the pseudogene TRBV3-2) with TRBJ1-1; the match to TRBD1 covers 9 bases. The junction had 7 bases not matched to a gene; V was cut back by 4 bases and J by 4 bases. The CDR3 has 15 residues. Per the germline V gene, CDR1 is LGHDT and CDR2 is YNNKEL (reference sequence). The CDR3 DNA follows: TGTGCCAGCAGCCGACGAATGACAGGGGGCACTGAAGCTTTCTTT. The encoded protein is CASSRRMTGGTEAFF.